Given below is one T cell receptor (beta chain) in context. This entry comes from a study of blood T cell repertoires in COVID-19. As handled by the study authors: How many nucleated cells were present was estimated from reference gene primer amplification. The table came from immunoSEQ multiplex PCR; TCRdb's copy has only in-frame clones and leaves some out. Clone size and V and J calls were adopted from that table, with D and trimming inferred from the DNA. This sample has around 240,000 clones, with 70% to 85% found just once. This sequence was found in a woman older than 75 with acute or convalescent COVID-19. The specimen sequenced was peripheral blood.

The CDR3 loop is CASSYGRGASNEQYF. DNA for the CDR3: TGTGCCAGCAGTTACGGCAGGGGCGCGAGTAACGAGCAGTACTTC. The chain combines TRBV6-5 with TRBJ2-7, with D possibly TRBD1 on 6 matching bases. The germline V and J ends were trimmed by 2 bases and 5 bases, with 16 bases remaining between them. The V gene's germline CDR1 is MNHEY and CDR2 SVGAGI. The CDR3 is 15 amino acids.